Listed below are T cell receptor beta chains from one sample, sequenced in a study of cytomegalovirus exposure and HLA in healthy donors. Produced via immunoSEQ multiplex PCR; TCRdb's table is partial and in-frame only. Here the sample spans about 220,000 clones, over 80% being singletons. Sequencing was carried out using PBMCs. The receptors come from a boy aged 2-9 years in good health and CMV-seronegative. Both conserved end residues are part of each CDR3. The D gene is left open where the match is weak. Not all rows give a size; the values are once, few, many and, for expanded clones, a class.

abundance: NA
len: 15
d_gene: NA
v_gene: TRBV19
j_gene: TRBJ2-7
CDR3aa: CASSTHRTTSYEQYF
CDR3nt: TGTGCCAGTAGTACACATCGGACTACGTCCTACGAGCAGTACTTC

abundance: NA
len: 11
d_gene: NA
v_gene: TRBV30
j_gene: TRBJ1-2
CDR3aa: CAWAANYGYTF
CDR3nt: TGTGCCTGGGCGGCTAACTATGGCTACACCTTC

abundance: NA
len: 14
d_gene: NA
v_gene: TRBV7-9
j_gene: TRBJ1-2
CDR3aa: CASRSDGSGMHYTF
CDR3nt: TGTGCCAGCAGATCGGACGGCAGCGGCATGCACTACACCTTC

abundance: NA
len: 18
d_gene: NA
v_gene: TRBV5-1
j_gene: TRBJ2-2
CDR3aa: CASSLARSSQKDTGELFF
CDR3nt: TGCGCCAGCAGCTTGGCGCGGTCGTCCCAAAAGGACACCGGGGAGCTGTTTTTT

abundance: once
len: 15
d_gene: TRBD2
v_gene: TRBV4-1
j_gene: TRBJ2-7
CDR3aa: CASSQVTSGSYEQYF
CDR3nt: TGCGCCAGCAGCCAAGTTACTAGCGGCTCCTACGAGCAGTACTTC

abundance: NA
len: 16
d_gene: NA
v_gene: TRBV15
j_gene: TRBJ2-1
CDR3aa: CATSRDPPGTGNEQFF
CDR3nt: TGTGCCACCAGCAGAGATCCTCCCGGGACTGGGAATGAGCAGTTCTTC

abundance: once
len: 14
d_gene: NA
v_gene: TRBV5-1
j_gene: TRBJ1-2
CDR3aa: CASSLAAGEIGYTF
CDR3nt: TGCGCCAGCAGCTTGGCGGCAGGGGAGATTGGCTACACCTTC

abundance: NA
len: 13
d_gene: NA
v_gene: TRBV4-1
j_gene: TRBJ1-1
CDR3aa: CASSRVQGTEAFF
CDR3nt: TGCGCCAGCAGCCGAGTACAGGGCACTGAAGCTTTCTTT

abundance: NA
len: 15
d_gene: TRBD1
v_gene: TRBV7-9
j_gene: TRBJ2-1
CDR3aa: CSSSLRQGDINEQFF
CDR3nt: TGTTCCAGCAGTTTAAGACAGGGGGACATCAATGAGCAGTTCTTC

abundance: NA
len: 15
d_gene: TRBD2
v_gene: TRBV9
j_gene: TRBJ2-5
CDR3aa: CASSLGLAGHGTQYF
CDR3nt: TGTGCCAGCAGCCTTGGACTAGCGGGTCACGGGACCCAGTACTTC

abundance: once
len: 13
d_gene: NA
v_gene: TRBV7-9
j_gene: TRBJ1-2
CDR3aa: CATRDTAFYGYTF
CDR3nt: TGTGCCACCCGAGACACGGCTTTCTATGGCTACACCTTC

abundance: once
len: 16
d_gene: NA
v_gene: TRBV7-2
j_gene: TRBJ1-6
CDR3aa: CASSARRPGSNSPLHF
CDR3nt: TGTGCCAGCAGCGCTCGACGACCTGGGAGTAATTCACCCCTCCACTTT

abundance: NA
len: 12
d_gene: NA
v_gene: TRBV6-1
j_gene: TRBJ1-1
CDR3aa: CASSGRAGEAFF
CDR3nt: TGTGCCAGCAGTGGGAGGGCGGGTGAAGCTTTCTTT

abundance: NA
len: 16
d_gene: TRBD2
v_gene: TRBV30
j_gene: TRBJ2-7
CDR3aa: CAWSDLGLAGDYEQYF
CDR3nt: TGTGCCTGGAGTGACCTGGGACTAGCGGGAGACTACGAGCAGTACTTC

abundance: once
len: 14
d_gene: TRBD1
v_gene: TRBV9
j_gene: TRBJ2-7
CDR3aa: CASSVGGTGFEQYF
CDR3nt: TGTGCCAGCAGCGTAGGCGGGACAGGTTTCGAGCAGTACTTC

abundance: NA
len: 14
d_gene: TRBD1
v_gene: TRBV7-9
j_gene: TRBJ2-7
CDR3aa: CASSAAGTGYEQYF
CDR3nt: TGTGCCAGCAGCGCAGCCGGGACAGGCTACGAGCAGTACTTC

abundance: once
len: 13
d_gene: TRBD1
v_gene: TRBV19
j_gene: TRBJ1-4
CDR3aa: CATLDRENEKLFF
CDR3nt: TGTGCCACCTTGGACAGGGAGAATGAAAAACTGTTTTTT

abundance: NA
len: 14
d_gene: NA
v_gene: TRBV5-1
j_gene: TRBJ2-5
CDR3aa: CASSSGGPQETQYF
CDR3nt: TGCGCCAGCAGCTCCGGGGGGCCTCAAGAGACCCAGTACTTC

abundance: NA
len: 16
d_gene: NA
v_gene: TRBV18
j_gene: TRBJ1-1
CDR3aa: CASSPPEVTMNTEAFF
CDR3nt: TGTGCCAGCTCACCACCGGAAGTGACAATGAACACTGAAGCTTTCTTT

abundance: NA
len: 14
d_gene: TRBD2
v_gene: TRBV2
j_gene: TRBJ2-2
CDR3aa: CASRSSGSAGELFF
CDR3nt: TGTGCCAGCAGATCCAGCGGGAGCGCCGGGGAGCTGTTTTTT

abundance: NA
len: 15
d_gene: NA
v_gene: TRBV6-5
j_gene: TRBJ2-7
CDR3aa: CASSEPGLMLYEQYF
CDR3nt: TGTGCCAGCAGCGAGCCGGGACTGATGTTATACGAGCAGTACTTC

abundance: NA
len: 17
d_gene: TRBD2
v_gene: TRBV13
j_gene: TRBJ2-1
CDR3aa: CASSLEWGGRAGDEQFF
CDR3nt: TGTGCCAGCAGCTTAGAGTGGGGTGGGAGGGCCGGCGATGAGCAGTTCTTC

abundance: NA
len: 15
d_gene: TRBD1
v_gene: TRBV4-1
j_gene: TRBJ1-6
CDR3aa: CASSPDRDYNSPLHF
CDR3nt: TGCGCCAGCAGCCCCGACAGGGACTATAATTCACCCCTCCACTTT

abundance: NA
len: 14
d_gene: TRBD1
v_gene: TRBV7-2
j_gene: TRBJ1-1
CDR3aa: CASRLTGGSTEAFF
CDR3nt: TGTGCCAGCAGATTGACAGGGGGCTCTACTGAAGCTTTCTTT

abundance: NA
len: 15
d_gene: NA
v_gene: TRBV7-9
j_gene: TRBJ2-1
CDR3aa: CASSLLASLYNEQFF
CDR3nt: TGTGCCAGCAGCTTACTAGCCAGTCTTTACAATGAGCAGTTCTTC

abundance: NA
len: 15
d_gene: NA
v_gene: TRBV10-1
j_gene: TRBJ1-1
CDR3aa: CASSGGGGQNTEAFF
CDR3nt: TGCGCCAGCAGTGGTGGGGGGGGACAGAACACTGAAGCTTTCTTT

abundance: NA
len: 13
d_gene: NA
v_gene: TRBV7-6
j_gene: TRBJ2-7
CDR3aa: CASSLGTQDEQYF
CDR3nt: TGTGCCAGCAGCTTAGGTACTCAAGACGAGCAGTACTTC